This T cell receptor beta chain was sequenced in a study of cytomegalovirus exposure and HLA in healthy donors. Study-level results: Previously analyzed data showed that most TCR beta V segments were productive at a frequency of about 90% or about 30%. Among immune exposure information, only CMV serostatus was available. Later work showed greater clonal expansion in HLA-associated TCR beta chains than in equally common others.

Amplification used 60 Vbeta primers and 13 Jbeta primers. Some clones are missing from TCRdb's copy, which holds only in-frame ones; the method was immunoSEQ multiplex PCR. Here the sample spans fewer than 90,000 clones, around 77% being singletons. CDR3 length equals 13 residues. V was clipped by 8 bases and J by 1 base; unmatched bases: 4. The V gene's germline CDR1 is MDHEN and CDR2 SYDVKM. Remarks on this clone: What it binds is unknown.

The sequenced sample was PBMCs. This receptor was obtained from a man in his thirties or forties in good health and CMV-seronegative. This chain uses TRBV28 with TRBJ2-7; 8 bases align to TRBD1. CDR3 protein: CASQGARSYEQYF. In DNA, the CDR3 is TGTGCCAGCCAGGGGGCACGTTCCTACGAGCAGTACTTC.